This T cell receptor beta chain was recovered during a study of spatial heterogeneity in lung cancer. Findings and limits, study-wide: In blood, ubiquitous expanded tumor TCRs appeared more at resection than follow-up.

Time point given: sample taken at primary tumor resection. The sequenced material consisted of unsorted whole RNA from tumor, nontumor lung or frozen PBMC. A single record per CDR3 protein comes from TCRdb applying MiXCR to the 5' RACE reads. This table holds about 85,000 distinct CDR3 sequences, approximately 20% found once. In this sample, this clonotype turned up many times. The antigen remains undetermined. CDR1 is LGHDT and CDR2 is YNNKEL in the germline V gene (reference sequence). Between the trimmed V and J ends, which lost 1 base and 8 bases, there was a span of 11 bases. This CDR3 has 13 amino acids.

The chain carries TRBV3-1 and TRBJ1-2, with a weak D call TRBD1 (5 bases). The specimen comprised PBMCs, sampled at surgery. The TCR was taken from a male donor with early-stage non-small cell lung cancer. The CDR3 spells CASSQVAGSGYTF. The CDR3 nucleotides read TGTGCCAGCAGCCAAGTGGCAGGGTCCGGCTACACCTTC.